In this sample, the clone carrying this T cell receptor (beta chain) turned up a few times. Sample time point: healthy volunteer bleed at 2 weeks. From whole blood left unfractionated, total RNA was extracted. This entry belongs to a study of human T cells and chemical hapten exposure. MiXCR, run by TCRdb on the RACE reads, gives a single entry per CDR3 protein. The repertoire holds 80,000 to 100,000 distinct CDR3 sequences, with around 8.8% as singletons. Trimming took off 0 bases at V and 7 bases at J, with 10 bases between the two ends. This CDR3 is 13 amino acids long. CDR1 SGHTA and CDR2 FQGTGA come from the germline V gene.

Sequencing was carried out using whole blood. The chain combines TRBV7-3 with TRBJ2-7, with D uncertain. The TCR comes from a female donor in good health. Some clones in this sample may be carry-over from other donors' samples. The CDR3 loop is CASSLTQRSEQYF. The CDR3 DNA is TGTGCCAGCAGCTTAACACAACGGAGTGAGCAGTACTTC.